Each of the 21 T cell receptor beta chains below was sequenced from the same sample in a study of T cells in localized non-small cell lung cancer. Only in-frame clones appear in the TCRdb table, and some are missing; sequencing was by immunoSEQ multiplex PCR. The sample consists of about 24,000 clones, about 90% of them appearing once. The specimen was peripheral blood, collected before any cancer treatment. The receptor set was obtained from a male donor at least 60 years old with stage I squamous cell lung carcinoma.

V gene TRBV9 combines with J gene TRBJ2-3; D unclear. CDR1 and CDR2 from the germline V gene are SGDLS and YYNGEE. The V end lost 0 bases, the J end lost 3 bases, and 8 bases lay between the germline ends. This CDR3 comprises 14 residues. CDR3 sequence (DNA): TGTGCCAGCAGCGTAGAGGGCCAAACAGATACGCAGTATTTT. Amino acids: CASSVEGQTDTQYF.

This clone was seen once. This sequence joins TRBV7-2 and TRBJ2-4; D not resolved. The CDR3 spans 16 residues. Trimming removed 6 bases at V and 7 bases at J, with 22 bases between. The V gene's germline CDR1 is SGHTA and CDR2 FQGNSA. CDR3 sequence: CASRPNGGDWGNIQYF. The CDR3 bases are TGTGCCAGCAGGCCAAACGGCGGTGATTGGGGTAACATTCAGTACTTC.

The chain uses TRBV14 and TRBJ1-4; D is undetermined. The germline gives CDR1 SGHDN, CDR2 FVKESK. Trimming removed 4 bases from V and 3 bases from J, with 12 bases in between. This CDR3 is built from 15 residues. CDR3 residues: CASSLLGSPNEKLFF. For the CDR3, the DNA is TGTGCCAGCAGCCTCCTCGGGAGCCCTAATGAAAAACTGTTTTTT.

This sequence joins TRBV6-5 and TRBJ2-1, with 10 bases identical to TRBD2. The length of the CDR3 is 15 residues. CDR1 MNHEY and CDR2 SVGAGI come from the germline V gene. Trimming took 4 bases from V and 8 from J; bases not matched to a gene: 8. The CDR3 region is CASSSLAGDPHEQFF. DNA for the CDR3: TGTGCCAGCAGTTCTCTAGCGGGAGATCCCCATGAGCAGTTCTTC.

This clone was seen a handful of times. V is TRBV7-1 and J is TRBJ2-5, with 9 bases matching TRBD2. TRBV7-1 is known as an ORF, though its function is uncertain. With 4 bases clipped from V and 4 bases from J, the junction kept 7 bases outside the gene matches. This CDR3 region has 15 residues. DNA of the CDR3: TGTGCCAGCAGCTTAGGAGCGGGGGGAATAGAGACCCAGTACTTC. Protein sequence: CASSLGAGGIETQYF.

The chain combines TRBV19 with TRBJ1-2; D ambiguous. V was cut by 8 bases and J by 1 base, with 17 bases left in between. The CDR3 spans 15 residues. Germline V gene data show CDR1 as LNHDA and CDR2 as SQIVND (reference sequence). The CDR3 here is CASRLWAENNYGYTF. For the CDR3, the DNA is TGTGCCAGTCGACTCTGGGCAGAAAATAACTATGGCTACACCTTC. Full variable domain (rest looked up from reference TRBV19 and TRBJ1-2): DGGITQSPKYLFRKEGQNVTLSCEQNLNHDAMYWYRQDPGQGLRLIYYSQIVNDFQKGDIAEGYSVSREKKESFPLTVTSAQKNPTAFYLCASRLWAENNYGYTFGSGTRLTVV.

This clone was detected only a few times. V and J are TRBV6-5 and TRBJ1-5, with D perhaps matching TRBD1 (5 bases). The CDR3 covers 14 residues. V lost 4 bases and J lost 4, with 11 bases in between. Germline lookup yields CDR1 MNHEY and CDR2 SVGAGI. The CDR3 DNA reads as TGTGCCAGCAGTTTGTCGGGACTAAATCAGCCCCAGCATTTT. Translated: CASSLSGLNQPQHF.

A remark on this clone: Mismatch with germline at one junction end may stem from a read error. This chain connects TRBV7-7 to TRBJ2-1; 8 bases map to TRBD1. Germline V gene lookup returns CDR1 SSHAT and CDR2 FNYEAQ (reference sequence). CDR3 length: 16 amino acids. CDR3 in amino acids: CASSLAARGPYNEQFF. Written as DNA, the CDR3 is TGTGCTAGCAGCTTAGCAGCCAGGGGGCCCTACAATGAGCAGTTCTTC.

This chain uses TRBV19 with TRBJ1-1; D remains ambiguous. The CDR3 runs 11 residues. Germline lookup yields CDR1 LNHDA and CDR2 SQIVND (reference sequence). Deletions cut 7 bases from V and 6 bases from J, with 9 bases between. Written as DNA, the CDR3 is TGTGCCAGTATTTCGGCTGCTGAAGCTTTCTTT. This translates into CASISAAEAFF.

This chain links TRBV2 with TRBJ1-1; 7 nucleotides match TRBD1. V lost 4 bases to trimming and J lost 4 bases; unmatched junction nucleotides: 3. From germline, CDR1 is SNHLY and CDR2 FYNNEI. The CDR3 runs to 13 residues. The CDR3, as DNA: TGTGCCAGCAGTGTACAGGGGAGCACTGAAGCTTTCTTT. Translation: CASSVQGSTEAFF. Combining the CDR3 with reference TRBV2 and TRBJ1-1 gives the whole variable domain EPEVTQTPSHQVTQMGQEVILRCVPISNHLYFYWYRQILGQKVEFLVSFYNNEISEKSEIFDDQFSVERPDGSNFTLKIRSTKLEDSAMYFCASSVQGSTEAFFGQGTRLTVV.

The chain employs TRBV2 and TRBJ2-1; TRBD1 matches at 9 bases. The junction had 16 bases not matched to a gene; V was cut back by 6 bases and J by 4 bases. Germline CDR1 and CDR2: SNHLY and FYNNEI. The CDR3 length is 18 residues. The CDR3 DNA is TGTGCCAGCAGCCCCGGGACAGGGAGAGGGACCTTATACAATGAGCAGTTCTTC. It encodes CASSPGTGRGTLYNEQFF.

The rearrangement links TRBV5-6 to TRBJ2-4; TRBD1 agrees at 8 bases. Germline-derived CDR1 and CDR2 are SGHDT and YYEEEE. V shed 0 bases and J 0 bases; nucleotides not matched to a gene: 5. The CDR3 is made up of 17 amino acids. As DNA, the CDR3 is TGTGCCAGCAGCTTGGACAGGGGGTACCTAGCCAAAAACATTCAGTACTTC. Translating it yields CASSLDRGYLAKNIQYF.

The V gene is TRBV7-2, the J gene TRBJ2-1, with 9 positions matching TRBD2. CDR3 length: 15 residues. The ends lost 1 base at V and 5 bases at J; junction bases unmatched: 3. Germline values: CDR1 SGHTA, CDR2 FQGNSA. The CDR3 here is CASSLEGLANNEQFF. CDR3 nucleotide sequence: TGTGCCAGCAGCTTAGAGGGACTAGCAAACAATGAGCAGTTCTTC. The full variable domain, in which reference TRBV7-2 and TRBJ2-1 provide the parts outside the CDR3, is GAGVSQSPSNKVTEKGKDVELRCDPISGHTALYWYRQSLGQGLEFLIYFQGNSAPDKSGLPSDRFSAERTGGSVSTLTIQRTQQEDSAVYLCASSLEGLANNEQFFGPGTRLTVL.

This clone is a singleton in its sample. The rearrangement joins TRBV7-2 to TRBJ2-7, with D perhaps assigned TRBD1 or TRBD2 (5 bases each). From germline, CDR1 is SGHTA and CDR2 FQGNSA. The CDR3 covers 16 residues. The ends were cut back, 1 base at V and 2 bases at J, with 15 bases in the middle. This chain's CDR3 is CASSLVGDGETYEQYF. DNA for the CDR3: TGTGCCAGCAGCTTAGTGGGGGATGGCGAGACCTACGAGCAGTACTTC.

The rearrangement joins TRBV1 to TRBJ1-2. TRBV1 is labeled a pseudogene. This CDR3 comprises 12 residues. The CDR3 DNA follows: TGCACCAGCCCAGGCGGGGACTATGGCTACACCTTC. This codes for CTSPGGDYGYTF.

The V call is TRBV5-1, the J call TRBJ2-1, with D possibly being TRBD2 (6 bases). The V end lost 0 bases, the J end lost 10 bases, and 14 bases lay between the germline ends. Germline lookup yields CDR1 SGHRS and CDR2 YFSETQ. The CDR3 runs to 14 residues. As DNA, the CDR3 is TGCGCCAGCAGCTTGGACGGGGGTAAGGGGGAGCAGTTCTTC. Its translation is CASSLDGGKGEQFF.

The rearrangement joins TRBV6-5 to TRBJ2-1, with D perhaps TRBD2 (5 bases). V lost 10 bases to trimming and J lost 5 bases, with 15 bases between them. The CDR3 has 13 residues. Per germline, CDR1 MNHEY and CDR2 SVGAGI. Here the CDR3 reads CATRSWRDNEQFF. CDR3 DNA: TGTGCCACTCGGTCCTGGCGGGACAATGAGCAGTTCTTC.

The chain links TRBV7-2 to TRBJ2-2, with TRBD1 identical over 11 bases. J lost 0 bases, V lost 0 bases, and 9 bases had no gene match. Germline-derived CDR1 and CDR2 are SGHTA and FQGNSA. The CDR3 loop spans 20 amino acids. The CDR3, as DNA: TGTGCCAGCAGCTTAGCGCTCGGGGACAGGGGGAGGCCGAACACCGGGGAGCTGTTTTTT. It codes for CASSLALGDRGRPNTGELFF.

The chain carries TRBV9 and TRBJ1-5, with a tentative D call TRBD1 (5 bases). Germline CDR1 reads SGDLS; CDR2 reads YYNGEE. The CDR3 extends over 19 amino acids. V dropped 3 bases and J dropped 0 bases, with 22 bases sitting between them. CDR3 residues: CASSGSIGWGVHSNQPQHF. DNA of the CDR3: TGTGCCAGCAGCGGTAGTATAGGGTGGGGGGTCCATAGCAATCAGCCCCAGCATTTT. The complete variable domain, with remaining parts taken from reference TRBV9 and TRBJ1-5, reads DSGVTQTPKHLITATGQRVTLRCSPRSGDLSVYWYQQSLDQGLQFLIQYYNGEERAKGNILERFSAQQFPDLHSELNLSSLELGDSALYFCASSGSIGWGVHSNQPQHFGDGTRLSIL.

This clone is a singleton in its sample. The rearrangement links TRBV5-5 to TRBJ1-4; weak D call: TRBD1 (6 bases). Trimming took off 0 bases at V and 3 bases at J, with 12 bases between the two ends. CDR3 length: 16 residues. Germline loops: CDR1 SGHKS, CDR2 YYEKEE (reference sequence). DNA of the CDR3: TGTGCCAGCAGCTTGGGACAGGTCCCCGCTAATGAAAAACTGTTTTTT. Protein product: CASSLGQVPANEKLFF.

The genes are TRBV2 and TRBJ1-1; 7 bases align to TRBD1. V shed 9 bases and J 0 bases; nucleotides not matched to a gene: 13. Germline-derived CDR1 and CDR2 are SNHLY and FYNNEI. The CDR3 has 16 residues. The CDR3 nucleotides read TGTGCCAGTAGACACATGAGACAGGGACTGAACACTGAAGCTTTCTTT. It translates to CASRHMRQGLNTEAFF.